A selection of T cell receptor beta chains follows, all from one sample in a study of T cell responses to AZD1222 COVID-19 vaccine. This table comes from immunoSEQ multiplex PCR, and its TCRdb copy is limited to in-frame clones, with some not included. The sample carries 150,000 to 200,000 clones, about 90% recorded once. The source material was peripheral blood, sampled on day 0 of AZD1222 vaccination. The receptors stem from an adult in good health. Each CDR3 is given with its conserved first and last residue. Each record gives: J gene, V gene, D gene, clone size, CDR3 protein, CDR3 DNA. A D gene is named only where the DNA matches it firmly. Part of the rows lack a size; the others show once, few, many or a class for expanded clones.

>TRBJ1-4|TRBV4-2|TRBD1|.
CASSQYKTQGADEKLFF
TGTGCCAGCAGCCAATACAAGACCCAGGGGGCTGACGAAAAACTGTTTTTT
>TRBJ1-3|TRBV12-3/TRBV12-4|.|once
CASSITGNTIYF
TGTGCCAGCAGTATAACTGGAAACACCATATATTTT
>TRBJ1-5|TRBV5-4|.|.
CASSLRVRVQPQHF
TGTGCCAGCAGCTTGAGGGTTCGGGTCCAGCCCCAGCATTTT
>TRBJ1-3|TRBV3-1/TRBV3-2|.|.
CASSQEPSGNTIYF
TGTGCCAGCAGCCAAGAGCCCTCTGGAAACACCATATATTTT
>TRBJ2-2|TRBV30|TRBD1|.
CACQGQGTSRELFF
TGTGCCTGCCAGGGACAGGGAACATCCAGGGAGCTGTTTTTT
>TRBJ1-1|TRBV5-1|.|.
CASSLQGNTEAFF
TGCGCCAGCAGCCTACAGGGGAACACTGAAGCTTTCTTT
>TRBJ1-1|TRBV7-8|.|.
CASSPRTGPMNTEAFF
TGTGCCAGCAGCCCTAGGACGGGGCCCATGAACACTGAAGCTTTCTTT
>TRBJ1-6|TRBV5-1|.|.
CASSSGGHSSSYNSPLHF
TGCGCCAGCAGCTCGGGGGGGCACTCGAGCTCCTATAATTCACCCCTCCACTTT
>TRBJ2-7|TRBV28|.|.
CASSPPQGGRGQYF
TGTGCCAGCAGCCCCCCCCAGGGGGGAAGGGGGCAGTACTTC
>TRBJ2-5|TRBV3-1/TRBV3-2|TRBD1|.
CASSQARDRQETQYF
TGTGCCAGCAGCCAAGCCCGGGACAGACAAGAGACCCAGTACTTC
>TRBJ2-5|TRBV4-2|.|.
CASSQAPKETQYF
TGTGCCAGCAGCCAAGCCCCCAAAGAGACCCAGTACTTC
>TRBJ2-4|TRBV7-9|.|.
CASSLAGAGVQYF
TGTGCCAGCAGCTTAGCGGGTGCAGGGGTTCAGTACTTC
>TRBJ1-4|TRBV28|.|.
CASRTNRIALREKLFF
TGTGCCAGCAGGACAAACAGGATCGCCCTGAGAGAAAAACTGTTTTTT
>TRBJ2-1|TRBV7-3|TRBD1|.
CASSSTGTANNEQFF
TGTGCCAGCAGTTCGACCGGGACAGCCAACAATGAGCAGTTCTTC
>TRBJ2-1|TRBV2|TRBD1|once
CASRGQGTGEQFF
TGTGCCAGCAGGGGACAGGGGACCGGTGAGCAGTTCTTC
>TRBJ1-5|TRBV19|TRBD1|.
CASSIMGQGNQPQHF
TGTGCCAGTAGTATAATGGGACAGGGAAATCAGCCCCAGCATTTT
>TRBJ1-3|TRBV4-1|.|.
CASSQSSSSGNTIYF
TGCGCCAGCAGCCAGTCATCCAGCTCTGGAAACACCATATATTTT
>TRBJ2-2|TRBV15|.|.
CATSRGTGNTGELFF
TGTGCCACCAGCAGAGGGACGGGAAACACCGGGGAGCTGTTTTTT
>TRBJ1-2|TRBV3-1/TRBV3-2|.|.
CASSQRDSSYGYTF
TGTGCCAGCAGCCAAAGAGACAGCAGCTATGGCTACACCTTC
>TRBJ2-7|TRBV27|.|.
CASRYSPTGHYEQYF
TGTGCCAGCCGATATTCTCCCACAGGACACTACGAGCAGTACTTC
>TRBJ2-5|TRBV5-4|.|.
CASSLFSAGETQYF
TGTGCCAGCAGCCTGTTTAGCGCGGGAGAGACCCAGTACTTC
>TRBJ1-1|TRBV2|.|.
CASRRQMNTEAFF
TGTGCCAGCAGGAGACAGATGAACACTGAAGCTTTCTTT
>TRBJ1-6|TRBV5-4|TRBD1|.
CASSFRGQSPLHF
TGTGCCAGCAGCTTCAGGGGGCAATCACCCCTCCACTTT
>TRBJ2-7|TRBV3-1/TRBV3-2|TRBD1|.
CASSATGTGGGEQYF
TGTGCCAGCAGTGCTACCGGGACAGGGGGAGGCGAGCAGTACTTC
>TRBJ2-7|TRBV27|.|.
CASSLTPSSGDEQYF
TGTGCCAGCAGTCTTACCCCCTCTAGTGGGGACGAGCAGTACTTC
>TRBJ2-1|TRBV6-1|.|.
CASSEDRDFPYNEQFF
TGTGCCAGCAGTGAAGACCGGGACTTTCCCTACAATGAGCAGTTCTTC
>TRBJ1-2|TRBV2|.|.
CASRKGLMSTNYGYTF
TGTGCCAGCAGGAAAGGACTGATGTCGACTAACTATGGCTACACCTTC
>TRBJ2-7|TRBV5-4|.|once
CASSGGTDYEQYF
TGTGCCAGCAGCGGCGGGACAGACTACGAGCAGTACTTC
>TRBJ2-7|TRBV18|.|once
CASSPPAGREQYF
TGTGCCAGCTCACCACCGGCGGGACGGGAGCAGTACTTC
>TRBJ1-1|TRBV7-3|TRBD1|few
CASSLHQGATEAFF
TGTGCCAGCAGCTTACATCAGGGGGCCACTGAAGCTTTCTTT
>TRBJ2-1|TRBV11-1|TRBD2|.
CASSSLWGGYNEQFF
TGTGCCAGCAGCTCGTTGTGGGGGGGCTACAATGAGCAGTTCTTC
>TRBJ2-5|TRBV7-2|.|once
CASSLDGPPETQYF
TGTGCCAGCAGCTTAGACGGCCCCCCAGAGACCCAGTACTTC
>TRBJ2-7|TRBV19|.|.
CASSEDLTYEQYF
TGTGCCAGTAGTGAGGACCTTACCTACGAGCAGTACTTC
>TRBJ2-7|TRBV3-1/TRBV3-2|TRBD2|.
CASSLRLAGSYEQYF
TGTGCCAGCAGCCTCCGACTAGCGGGCTCCTACGAGCAGTACTTC
>TRBJ2-2|TRBV7-2|TRBD1|.
CASSLQIGTGPNTGELFF
TGTGCCAGCAGCTTACAAATAGGGACAGGGCCGAACACCGGGGAGCTGTTTTTT
>TRBJ1-5|TRBV5-1|.|few
CASSLAGNQPQHF
TGCGCCAGCAGCTTGGCGGGGAATCAGCCCCAGCATTTT
>TRBJ1-2|TRBV27|.|.
CASSFGSNYGYTF
TGTGCCAGCAGTTTCGGCAGCAACTATGGCTACACCTTC